Listed here is a single TCR beta chain. Which antigen it targets is not known. Nothing much larger sits one base from this clone, and base qualities are not available. The entry originates in a study of blood T cell repertoires in COVID-19 (TCRdb year 2020). Background on the whole study: Samples covering the acute and convalescent phases of COVID-19 were provided by collaborators in the United States, Italy and Spain. Samples were obtained from the ongoing ImmuneRACE study (first 160 participants) and from 1,200 or so subjects provided by 6 global collaborators. Subjects who had been exposed to COVID-19, were actively infected with it, or had recovered from it provided the deeply sampled blood TCRbeta repertoires that made up the dataset. The sample metadata nearly always contained a de-identified subject ID, COVID-19 status, age in years and sex. The repertoires were made available in a free public database intended to serve as a resource for research on the immune response to SARS-CoV-2. Where available, HLA class I and class II types were obtained from metadata supplied by the sample provider rather than from assay-based typing. The material from the prospective study consisted of cDNA or gDNA derived from T cells, B-cell-depleted T cells, or PBMCs. Results the study describes overall, beyond this receptor: The quantity of clinical and demographic metadata differed by source and by participant and was supplied without curation.

Enrolling through a virtual design, the prospective study's participants ranged in age from about 18 to 89 years and lived across some 22 United States geographic areas. Cohort assignment in the prospective study relied on participant-reported clinical history from a screening survey and a study questionnaire. ImmuneRACE Cohort 3 recovered participants were defined by two consecutive negative NP/OP PCR tests, healthcare professional clearance, or symptom resolution. Mobile phlebotomists in the prospective study collected whole blood, serum and a nasopharyngeal or oropharyngeal swab from every participant. Over a roughly 2-month period, participants in the prospective study had the option of providing additional blood draws and questionnaires. Blood samples from the prospective study were shipped frozen or at room temperature prior to DNA extraction. The CDR3 numbers 16 residues from cysteine through phenylalanine. Left in the record is the CDR3 DNA by itself, 48 bases read in frame from the first base.

TCRbeta CDR3 regions were amplified from genomic DNA using the immunoSEQ Assay, a bias-controlled multiplex PCR. Concerning the study's data processing: The number of nucleated cells in each sample was estimated from the amplification of reference gene primers within the assay. Sequence reads were collapsed and filtered to measure the absolute abundance of every unique TCRbeta CDR3 rearrangement. For each sample, productive Simpson clonality was calculated as the square root of Simpson's diversity index over productive rearrangements. TCRdb stores this immuneACCESS table with in-frame sequences only. Part of the clones is absent; in the studies checked, under half of the shortfall reflects unresolved V genes, and no reason is known for the rest. V and J calls and clone size are copied from that table; D and trimming were computed from the DNA. Recorded for this sample are roughly 310,000 clones; approximately 91% of them occurred a single time. The ten top clones hold over 9% of the sample.

Sequencing was carried out using PBMCs or T cells enriched from blood (not recorded which). The rearranged chain carries TRBV21-1 and TRBJ2-6; the table's D call TRBD1 went unverified against the DNA. TRBV21-1 is flagged as a pseudogene. The sequence came from a woman aged 40-49 years who had recovered from COVID-19. The CDR3 here reads CASSKDRGRGANVLTF. The DNA reads TGTGCCAGCAGCAAGGACAGGGGCCGTGGGGCCAACGTCCTGACTTTC.